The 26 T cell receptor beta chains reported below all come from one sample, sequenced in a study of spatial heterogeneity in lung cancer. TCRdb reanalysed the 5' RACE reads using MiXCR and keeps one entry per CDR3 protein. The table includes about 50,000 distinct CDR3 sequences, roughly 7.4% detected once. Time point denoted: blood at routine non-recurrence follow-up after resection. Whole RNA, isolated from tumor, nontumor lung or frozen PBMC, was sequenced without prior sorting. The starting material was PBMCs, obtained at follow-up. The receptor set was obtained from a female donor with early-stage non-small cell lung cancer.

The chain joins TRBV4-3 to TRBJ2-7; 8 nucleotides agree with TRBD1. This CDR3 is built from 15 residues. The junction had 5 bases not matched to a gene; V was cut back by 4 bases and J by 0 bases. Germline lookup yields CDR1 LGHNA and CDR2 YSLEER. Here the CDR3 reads CASSLQDRASYEQYF. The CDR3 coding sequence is TGCGCCAGCAGCCTCCAGGACAGGGCCTCCTACGAGCAGTACTTC.

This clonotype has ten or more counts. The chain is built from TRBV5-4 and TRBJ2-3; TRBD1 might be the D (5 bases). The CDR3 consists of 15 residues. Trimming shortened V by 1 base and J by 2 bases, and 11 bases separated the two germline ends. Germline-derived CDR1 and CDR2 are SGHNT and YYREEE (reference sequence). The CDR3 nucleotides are TGTGCCAGCAGCTTGTTACTGGGGCCCACAGATACGCAGTATTTT. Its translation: CASSLLLGPTDTQYF.

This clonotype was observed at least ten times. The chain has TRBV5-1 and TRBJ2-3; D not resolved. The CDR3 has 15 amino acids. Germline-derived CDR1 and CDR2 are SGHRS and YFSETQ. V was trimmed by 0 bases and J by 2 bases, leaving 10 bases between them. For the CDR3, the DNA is TGCGCCAGCAGCTTGGAGGTCGGTTTCACAGATACGCAGTATTTT. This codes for CASSLEVGFTDTQYF.

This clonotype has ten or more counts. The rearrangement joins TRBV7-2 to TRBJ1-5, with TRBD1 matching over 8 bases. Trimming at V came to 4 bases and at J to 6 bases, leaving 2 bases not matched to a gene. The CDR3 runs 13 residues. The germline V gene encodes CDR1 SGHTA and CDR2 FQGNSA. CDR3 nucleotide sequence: TGTGCCAGCAGCTCTGACAGGGGTCAGCCCCAGCATTTT. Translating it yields CASSSDRGQPQHF. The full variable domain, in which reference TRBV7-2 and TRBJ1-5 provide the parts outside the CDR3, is GAGVSQSPSNKVTEKGKDVELRCDPISGHTALYWYRQSLGQGLEFLIYFQGNSAPDKSGLPSDRFSAERTGGSVSTLTIQRTQQEDSAVYLCASSSDRGQPQHFGDGTRLSIL.

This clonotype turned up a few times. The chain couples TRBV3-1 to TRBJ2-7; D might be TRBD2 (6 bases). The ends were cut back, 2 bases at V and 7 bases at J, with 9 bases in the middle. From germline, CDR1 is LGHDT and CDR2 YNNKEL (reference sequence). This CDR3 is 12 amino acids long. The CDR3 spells CASSQPGGEQYF. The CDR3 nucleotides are TGTGCCAGCAGCCAACCAGGAGGGGAGCAGTACTTC.

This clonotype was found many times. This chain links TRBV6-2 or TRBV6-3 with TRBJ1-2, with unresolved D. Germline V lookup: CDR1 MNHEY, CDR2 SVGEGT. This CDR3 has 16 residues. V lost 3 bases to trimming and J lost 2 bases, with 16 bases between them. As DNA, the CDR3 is TGTGCCAGCAGTTATCTTCGACCGACGTCGAACTATGGCTACACCTTC. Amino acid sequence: CASSYLRPTSNYGYTF.

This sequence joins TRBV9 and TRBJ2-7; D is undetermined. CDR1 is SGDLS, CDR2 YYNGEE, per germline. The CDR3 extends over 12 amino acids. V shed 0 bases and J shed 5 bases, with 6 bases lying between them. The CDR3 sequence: CASSVDPHEQYF. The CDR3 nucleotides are TGTGCCAGCAGCGTAGACCCCCACGAGCAGTACTTC.

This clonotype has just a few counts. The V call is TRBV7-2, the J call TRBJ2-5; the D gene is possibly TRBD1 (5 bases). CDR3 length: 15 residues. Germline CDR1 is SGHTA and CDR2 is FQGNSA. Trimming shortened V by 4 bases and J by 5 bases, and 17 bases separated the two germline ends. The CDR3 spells CASSWGPNPLETQYF. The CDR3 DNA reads TGTGCCAGCAGCTGGGGCCCAAACCCCCTCGAGACCCAGTACTTC.

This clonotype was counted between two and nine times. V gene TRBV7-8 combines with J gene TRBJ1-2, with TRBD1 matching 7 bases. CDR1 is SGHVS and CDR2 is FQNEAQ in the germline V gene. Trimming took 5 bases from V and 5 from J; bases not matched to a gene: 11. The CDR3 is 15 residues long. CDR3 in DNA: TGTGCCAGCAGCCGATTCAAACAGGGGTGGTATGGCTACACCTTC. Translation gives CASSRFKQGWYGYTF.

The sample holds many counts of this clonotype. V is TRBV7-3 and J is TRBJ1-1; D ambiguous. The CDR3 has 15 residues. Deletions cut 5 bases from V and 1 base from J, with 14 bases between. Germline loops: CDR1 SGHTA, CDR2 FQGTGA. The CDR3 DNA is TGTGCCAGCAGCCCCTCCTCGTCACAGAACACTGAAGCTTTCTTT. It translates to CASSPSSSQNTEAFF.

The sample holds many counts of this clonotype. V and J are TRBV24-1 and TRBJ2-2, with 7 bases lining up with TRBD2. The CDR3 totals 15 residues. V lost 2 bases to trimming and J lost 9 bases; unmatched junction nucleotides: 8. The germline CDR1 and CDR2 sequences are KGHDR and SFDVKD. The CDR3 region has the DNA TGTGCCACCAGTGATTCGACTAGCCGCAGCCGGGAGCTGTTTTTT. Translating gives CATSDSTSRSRELFF.

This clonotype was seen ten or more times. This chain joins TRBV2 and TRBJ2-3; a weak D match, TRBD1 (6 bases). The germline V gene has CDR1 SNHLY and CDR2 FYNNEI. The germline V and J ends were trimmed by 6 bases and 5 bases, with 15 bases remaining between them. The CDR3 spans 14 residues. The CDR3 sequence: CASRAQARGDTQYF. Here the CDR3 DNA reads TGTGCCAGCAGGGCGCAGGCCAGGGGAGATACGCAGTATTTT.

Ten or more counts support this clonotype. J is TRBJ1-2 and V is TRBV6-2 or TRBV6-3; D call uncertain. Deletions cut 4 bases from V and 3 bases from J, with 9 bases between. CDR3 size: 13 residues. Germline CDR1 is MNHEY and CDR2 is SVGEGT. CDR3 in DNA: TGTGCCAGCAGTTCCGACCGTGACTATGGCTACACCTTC. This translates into CASSSDRDYGYTF.

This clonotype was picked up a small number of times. The CDR3 nucleotides are TGCAGTGCTAGGCAGGGGAGAGCGAACACTGAAGCTTTCTTT. Its protein is CSARQGRANTEAFF. The V gene is TRBV20-1, the J gene TRBJ1-1, with D tentatively TRBD1 (6 bases). Trimming shortened V by 3 bases and J by 1 base, and 12 bases separated the two germline ends. From germline, CDR1 is DFQATT and CDR2 SNEGSKA (reference sequence). CDR3 size: 14 residues.

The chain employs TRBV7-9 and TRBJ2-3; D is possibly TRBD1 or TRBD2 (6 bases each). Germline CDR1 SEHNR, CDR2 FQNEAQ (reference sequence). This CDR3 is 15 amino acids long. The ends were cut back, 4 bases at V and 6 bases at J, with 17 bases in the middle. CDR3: CASSSRGAGTDTQYF. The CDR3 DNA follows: TGTGCCAGCAGCTCAAGGGGGGCTGGTACGGATACGCAGTATTTT.

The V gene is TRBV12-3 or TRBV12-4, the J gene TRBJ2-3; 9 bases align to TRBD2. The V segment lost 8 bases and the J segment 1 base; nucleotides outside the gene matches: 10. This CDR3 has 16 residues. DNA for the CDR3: TGTGCCAGCGGAAGAGGGGGACTAGCAGGCACAGATACGCAGTATTTT. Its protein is CASGRGGLAGTDTQYF.

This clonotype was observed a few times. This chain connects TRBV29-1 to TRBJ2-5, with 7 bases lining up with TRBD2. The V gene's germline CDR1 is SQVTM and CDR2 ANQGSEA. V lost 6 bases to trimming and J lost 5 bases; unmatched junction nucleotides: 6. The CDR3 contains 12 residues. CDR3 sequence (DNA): TGCAGCGTCGATCTAGCGGCCGAGACCCAGTACTTC. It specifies CSVDLAAETQYF. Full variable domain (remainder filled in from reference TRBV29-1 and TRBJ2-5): SAVISQKPSRDICQRGTSLTIQCQVDSQVTMMFWYRQQPGQSLTLIATANQGSEATYESGFVIDKFPISRPNLTFSTLTVSNMSPEDSSIYLCSVDLAAETQYFGPGTRLLVL.

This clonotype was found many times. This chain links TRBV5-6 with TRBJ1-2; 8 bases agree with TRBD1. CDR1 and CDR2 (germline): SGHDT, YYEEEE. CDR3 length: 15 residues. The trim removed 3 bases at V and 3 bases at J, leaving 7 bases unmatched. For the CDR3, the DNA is TGTGCCAGCAGCTCAGCGACAGGGGCGTACTATGGCTACACCTTC. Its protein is CASSSATGAYYGYTF.

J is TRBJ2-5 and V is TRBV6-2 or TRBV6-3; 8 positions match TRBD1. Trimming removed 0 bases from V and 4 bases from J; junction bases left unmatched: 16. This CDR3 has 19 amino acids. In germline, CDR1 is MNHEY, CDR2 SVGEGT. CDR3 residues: CASSYSRSAMGRGRETQYF. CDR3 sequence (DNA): TGTGCCAGCAGTTACTCCCGCTCCGCGATGGGCAGGGGGCGAGAGACCCAGTACTTC.

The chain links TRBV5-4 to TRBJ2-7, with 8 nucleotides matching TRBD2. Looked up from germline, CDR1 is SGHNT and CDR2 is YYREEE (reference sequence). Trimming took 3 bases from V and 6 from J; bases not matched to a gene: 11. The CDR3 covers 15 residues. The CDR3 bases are TGTGCCAGCAGCTCCCGAGATAGCGGGGTTCCCGAGCAGTACTTC. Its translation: CASSSRDSGVPEQYF.

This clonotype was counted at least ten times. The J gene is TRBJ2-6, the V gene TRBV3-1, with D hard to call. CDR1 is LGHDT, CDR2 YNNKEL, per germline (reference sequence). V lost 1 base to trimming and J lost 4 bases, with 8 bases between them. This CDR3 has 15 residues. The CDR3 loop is CASSQVKWGANVLTF. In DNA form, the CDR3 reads TGTGCCAGCAGCCAAGTCAAGTGGGGGGCCAACGTCCTGACTTTC. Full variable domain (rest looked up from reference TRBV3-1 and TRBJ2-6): DTAVSQTPKYLVTQMGNDKSIKCEQNLGHDTMYWYKQDSKKFLKIMFSYNNKELIINETVPNRFSPKSPDKAHLNLHINSLELGDSAVYFCASSQVKWGANVLTFGAGSRLTVL.

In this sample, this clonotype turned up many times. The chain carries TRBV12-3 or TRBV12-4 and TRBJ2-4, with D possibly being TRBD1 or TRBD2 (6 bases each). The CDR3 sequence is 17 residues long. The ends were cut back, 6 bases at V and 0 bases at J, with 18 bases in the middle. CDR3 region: CASSSLGGPIAKNIQYF. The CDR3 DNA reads TGTGCCAGCAGCTCCTTAGGGGGGCCTATAGCCAAAAACATTCAGTACTTC.

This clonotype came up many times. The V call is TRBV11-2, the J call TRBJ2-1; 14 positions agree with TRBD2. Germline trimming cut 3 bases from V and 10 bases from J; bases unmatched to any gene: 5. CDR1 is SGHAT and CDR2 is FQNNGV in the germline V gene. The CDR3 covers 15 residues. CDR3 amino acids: CASSLAGTSGGEQFF. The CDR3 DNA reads TGTGCCAGCAGCTTGGCCGGGACTAGCGGGGGAGAGCAGTTCTTC.

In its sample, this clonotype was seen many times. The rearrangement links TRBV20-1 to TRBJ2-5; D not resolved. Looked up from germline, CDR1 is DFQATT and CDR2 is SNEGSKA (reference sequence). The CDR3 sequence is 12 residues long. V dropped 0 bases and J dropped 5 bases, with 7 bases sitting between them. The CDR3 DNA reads TGCAGTGCTAGAGATCTAGTGGAGACCCAGTACTTC. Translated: CSARDLVETQYF.

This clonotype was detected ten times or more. CDR3 protein: CASSLERPGARSYF. DNA for the CDR3: TGCGCCAGCAGCTTGGAACGACCGGGGGCCCGGTCCTATTTT. The chain couples TRBV5-1 to TRBJ2-3; either TRBD1 or TRBD2 may supply D (6 bases each). Germline V gene data show CDR1 as SGHRS and CDR2 as YFSETQ. The CDR3 is 14 residues long. V lost 0 bases and J lost 15, with 20 bases in between. The whole variable domain, remainder taken from reference TRBV5-1 and TRBJ2-3, is KAGVTQTPRYLIKTRGQQVTLSCSPISGHRSVSWYQQTPGQGLQFLFEYFSETQRNKGNFPGRFSGRQFSNSRSEMNVSTLELGDSALYLCASSLERPGARSYFGPGTRLTVL.

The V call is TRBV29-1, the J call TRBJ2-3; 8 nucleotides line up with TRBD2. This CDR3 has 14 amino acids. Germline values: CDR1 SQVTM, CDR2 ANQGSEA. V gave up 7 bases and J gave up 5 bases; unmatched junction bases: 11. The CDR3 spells CSAGLVGGIDTQYF. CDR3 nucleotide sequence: TGCAGCGCGGGACTAGTGGGGGGGATAGATACGCAGTATTTT.